Presented here are 22 T cell receptor beta chains from one specimen sequenced in a study of T cell responses to AZD1222 COVID-19 vaccine. Using immunoSEQ multiplex PCR, the repertoire was profiled, and TCRdb retains in-frame clones only, with some absent. The sample consists of about 34,000 clones, 70% to 90% of them appearing once. The sample consisted of peripheral blood, taken on day 0 of AZD1222 vaccination. Receptors were obtained from an adult in good health.

The gene calls are TRBV5-1 and TRBJ1-6; unclear D gene. The V gene lost 2 bases and the J gene lost 7 bases, with 10 bases spanning the gap. The CDR3 covers 14 residues. Per germline, CDR1 SGHRS and CDR2 YFSETQ. The CDR3: CASSFQAPNSPLHF. The CDR3 coding sequence is TGCGCCAGCAGCTTCCAGGCTCCCAATTCACCCCTCCACTTT. Filled out from reference TRBV5-1 and TRBJ1-6, the complete variable domain reads KAGVTQTPRYLIKTRGQQVTLSCSPISGHRSVSWYQQTPGQGLQFLFEYFSETQRNKGNFPGRFSGRQFSNSRSEMNVSTLELGDSALYLCASSFQAPNSPLHFGNGTRLTVT.

The chain has TRBV18 and TRBJ1-5; perhaps TRBD1 as D (6 bases). Trimming took off 2 bases at V and 2 bases at J, with 7 bases between the two ends. There are 14 residues in the CDR3. From germline, CDR1 is KGHSH and CDR2 LQKENI. The CDR3: CASSPSGGNQPQHF. The CDR3 DNA is TGTGCCAGCTCACCATCAGGGGGCAATCAGCCCCAGCATTTT.

This clone appeared a single time. The gene calls are TRBV15 and TRBJ2-4; D gene uncertain. This CDR3 region has 15 residues. Germline CDR1 LNHNV, CDR2 YYDKDF (reference sequence). V was trimmed by 0 bases and J by 1 base, leaving 7 bases between them. The CDR3 DNA follows: TGTGCCACCAGCAGAGATGGCCACGCCAAAAACATTCAGTACTTC. Its protein product is CATSRDGHAKNIQYF.

The genes are TRBV25-1 and TRBJ1-3; no reliable D call. Germline values: CDR1 MGHDK, CDR2 SYGVNS. This CDR3 has 12 amino acids. Trimming left V 5 bases short and J 2 bases short, with 4 bases between. The CDR3 reads CASSQTGNTIYF. CDR3 sequence (DNA): TGTGCCAGCAGTCAGACTGGAAACACCATATATTTT.

The V and J genes are TRBV28 and TRBJ2-1, with TRBD2 as a possible D gene (5 bases). CDR3 length equals 17 residues. The V gene's germline CDR1 is MDHEN and CDR2 SYDVKM. Between the trimmed V and J ends, which lost 3 bases and 1 base, there was a span of 16 bases. CDR3 DNA: TGTGCCAGCAGTTTGTCTCTAGGGTCGGGGTCCTACAATGAGCAGTTCTTC. The encoded protein is CASSLSLGSGSYNEQFF.

The CDR3 region is CASSLYWSSYNEQFF. CDR3 DNA: TGCGCCAGCAGCTTGTATTGGAGCTCCTACAATGAGCAGTTCTTC. The chain combines TRBV5-1 with TRBJ2-1, with D unclear. CDR3 length: 15 amino acids. Deletions cut 1 base from V and 0 bases from J, with 8 bases between. The germline V gene encodes CDR1 SGHRS and CDR2 YFSETQ.

The rearrangement joins TRBV11-3 to TRBJ2-3, with 9 bases matching TRBD2. The CDR3 totals 17 residues. Germline-derived CDR1 and CDR2 are SGHNT and YENEEA. Trimming took 1 base from V and 2 from J; bases not matched to a gene: 7. CDR3 sequence (DNA): TGTGCCAGCAGCTTAGGTGGTAGCGGGGGACTCACAGATACGCAGTATTTT. It is translated as CASSLGGSGGLTDTQYF.

The chain joins TRBV12-5 to TRBJ1-2; D remains ambiguous. This CDR3 has 14 amino acids. The V gene lost 0 bases and the J gene lost 6 bases, with 11 bases spanning the gap. Germline-derived CDR1 and CDR2 are LGHNT and FRNRAP. CDR3 residues: CASGLVWARNGYTF. The CDR3 DNA follows: TGTGCTAGTGGTTTGGTATGGGCAAGGAATGGCTACACCTTC. Full variable domain (remainder filled in from reference TRBV12-5 and TRBJ1-2): DARVTQTPRHKVTEMGQEVTMRCQPILGHNTVFWYRQTMMQGLELLAYFRNRAPLDDSGMPKDRFSAEMPDATLATLKIQPSEPRDSAVYFCASGLVWARNGYTFGSGTRLTVV.

The chain carries TRBV5-1 and TRBJ2-5; the D gene is possibly TRBD2 (6 bases). Germline V lookup: CDR1 SGHRS, CDR2 YFSETQ. Trimming took 2 bases from V and 4 from J, leaving 9 bases between them. This CDR3 region has 13 residues. CDR3 region: CASSFGGSETQYF. CDR3 nucleotide sequence: TGCGCCAGCAGCTTTGGAGGGTCAGAGACCCAGTACTTC.

The chain joins TRBV6-1 to TRBJ1-5, with 8 bases lining up with TRBD1. The germline V gene has CDR1 MNHNS and CDR2 SASEGT. The CDR3 covers 16 residues. The junction had 11 bases not matched to a gene; V was cut back by 4 bases and J by 6 bases. The CDR3 nucleotides read TGTGCCAGCAGTGGACTGCGGACAGGGATATTTCAGCCCCAGCATTTT. This gives the protein CASSGLRTGIFQPQHF.

V is TRBV19 and J is TRBJ2-1; D possibly corresponds to TRBD2 (5 bases). V gave up 6 bases and J gave up 3 bases, with 18 bases separating them. CDR3 length: 16 amino acids. Germline values: CDR1 LNHDA, CDR2 SQIVND (reference sequence). The CDR3 loop is CASSKTTIPYYNEQFF. The CDR3 nucleotides are TGTGCCAGTAGCAAGACGACTATCCCCTACTACAATGAGCAGTTCTTC.

In its sample, this clone was seen once. This rearrangement joins TRBV5-1 to TRBJ2-2, with D unresolved. Germline lookup yields CDR1 SGHRS and CDR2 YFSETQ. Trimming pared 6 bases from V and 4 bases from J, leaving 19 bases between. There are 16 residues in the CDR3. CDR3 sequence (DNA): TGCGCCAGCAAGCGAAGAAAGTTAAATACCACCGGGGAGCTGTTTTTT. Translating it yields CASKRRKLNTTGELFF.

The rearrangement links TRBV10-1 to TRBJ2-7; TRBD1 is a possible D gene (5 bases). V was clipped by 5 bases and J by 1 base, with 6 bases between them. This CDR3 spans 12 amino acids. The germline gives CDR1 WNHNN, CDR2 SYGVQD (reference sequence). The CDR3 nucleotides are TGCGCCAGCAGTCCAGGGTCCTACGAGCAGTACTTC. Translation gives CASSPGSYEQYF.

V is TRBV3-1 (or the pseudogene TRBV3-2) and J is TRBJ2-5; possibly TRBD1 for D (5 bases). The germline V and J ends were trimmed by 4 bases and 5 bases, with 20 bases remaining between them. CDR3 length: 16 residues. Germline lookup yields CDR1 LGHDT and CDR2 YNNKEL (reference sequence). The chain's CDR3 is CASSPHINRPEETQYF. Here the CDR3 DNA reads TGTGCCAGCAGCCCACATATAAACAGGCCTGAGGAGACCCAGTACTTC.

In the case of this clone: Sequence at one end of the junction differs from germline and may be a read error. The chain combines TRBV19 with TRBJ2-1; the D gene is possibly TRBD2 (5 bases). The CDR3 length is 14 residues. The V gene's germline CDR1 is LNHDA and CDR2 SQIVND (reference sequence). CDR3 sequence (DNA): TGTGCCAGTAGTGTAGACCTGACACGGGGTGAGCAGTTCTTC. It yields the protein CASSVDLTRGEQFF.

This sequence joins TRBV15 and TRBJ2-1; 11 nucleotides match TRBD2. V was clipped by 1 base and J by 14 bases; unmatched bases: 13. The germline CDR1 and CDR2 sequences are LNHNV and YYDKDF (reference sequence). The CDR3 has 16 amino acids. The CDR3 loop reads CATSRGRSSGRAVEFF. In nucleotides, the CDR3 is TGTGCCACCAGCAGAGGGCGGAGTAGCGGGAGGGCCGTGGAGTTCTTC.

V usage is TRBV9 and J usage is TRBJ2-3; 10 bases match TRBD2. The length of the CDR3 is 14 residues. From germline, CDR1 is SGDLS and CDR2 YYNGEE. Unmatched junction bases numbered 4, after V lost 4 bases and J lost 5 bases. CDR3 region: CASSSQREGDTQYF. As DNA, the CDR3 is TGTGCCAGCAGCTCCCAGCGGGAGGGAGATACGCAGTATTTT.

The chain joins TRBV3-1 (or the pseudogene TRBV3-2) to TRBJ2-1; D is perhaps TRBD2 (6 bases). The CDR3 contains 15 residues. Looked up from germline, CDR1 is LGHDT and CDR2 is YNNKEL (reference sequence). Trimming removed 4 bases at V and 9 bases at J, with 19 bases between. CDR3 DNA sequence: TGTGCCAGCAGCCCCCCATCACGGGGGATGGTTGAGCAGTTCTTC. As protein: CASSPPSRGMVEQFF.

The chain uses TRBV12-3 or TRBV12-4 and TRBJ2-3; D possibly corresponds to TRBD1 (5 bases). Between the trimmed V and J ends, which lost 6 bases and 3 bases, there was a span of 10 bases. CDR3 length: 13 residues. CDR3 sequence reads: CASSQGRTDTQYF. For the CDR3, the DNA is TGTGCCAGCAGCCAGGGTCGTACAGATACGCAGTATTTT.

This clone has a single count. The chain employs TRBV24-1 and TRBJ2-1; D may match TRBD1 or TRBD2 (5 bases each). This CDR3 has 15 residues. Trimming shortened V by 6 bases and J by 2 bases, and 13 bases separated the two germline ends. In germline, CDR1 is KGHDR, CDR2 SFDVKD. The CDR3 bases are TGTGCCACCAGTCACCGGGACGGACCCTACAATGAGCAGTTCTTC. It encodes CATSHRDGPYNEQFF.

The V and J genes are TRBV2 and TRBJ2-4; TRBD2 matches at 11 bases. Trimming removed 8 bases from V and 8 bases from J; junction bases left unmatched: 14. Germline lookup yields CDR1 SNHLY and CDR2 FYNNEI. CDR3 size: 16 residues. DNA for the CDR3: TGTGCCAGCGGCCCGGCGAGGGGACTAGCGGATTACATTCAGTACTTC. Its protein product is CASGPARGLADYIQYF. The full variable domain, its missing parts supplied by reference TRBV2 and TRBJ2-4, is EPEVTQTPSHQVTQMGQEVILRCVPISNHLYFYWYRQILGQKVEFLVSFYNNEISEKSEIFDDQFSVERPDGSNFTLKIRSTKLEDSAMYFCASGPARGLADYIQYFGAGTRLSVL.

This clone has a handful of counts. The chain is built from TRBV28 and TRBJ2-1; 9 positions agree with TRBD2. V lost 2 bases and J lost 6; bases outside the gene matches: 5. The CDR3 has 15 residues. Germline V CDR1 and CDR2: MDHEN, SYDVKM. Here the CDR3 reads CASSLAGGPANEQFF. The CDR3 bases are TGTGCCAGCAGTTTAGCGGGAGGGCCGGCCAATGAGCAGTTCTTC.